This passage covers 19 T cell receptor beta chains from one sample sequenced in a study of CD8+ T cells in alopecia areata. Extracted RNA was reverse transcribed into cDNA, the sequencing template. The repertoire was sequenced with immunoSEQ multiplex PCR; TCRdb's copy has only in-frame clones and lacks some. In the table there are about 120,000 clones, roughly three fifths of which are singletons. The treatment: oral pan-JAK inhibitor, 5-10 mg twice daily. Sequences were derived from CD8+ T cells sorted from blood, sampled at week 24, from a patient treated with tofacitinib. These receptors were collected from a human donor with alopecia areata.

This chain connects TRBV13 to TRBJ2-1; 8 nucleotides match TRBD1. This CDR3 region has 15 residues. V lost 4 bases and J lost 4; bases outside the gene matches: 6. CDR1 and CDR2 (germline): PRHDT, FYEKMQ (reference sequence). The CDR3: CASSSPGGWYNEQFF. The CDR3 nucleotides read TGTGCCAGCAGCTCCCCAGGGGGCTGGTACAATGAGCAGTTCTTC.

J is TRBJ1-5 and V is TRBV11-2; D is undetermined. The CDR3 has 13 amino acids. Trimming shortened V by 2 bases and J by 0 bases, and 2 bases separated the two germline ends. Germline values: CDR1 SGHAT, CDR2 FQNNGV. The CDR3 DNA sequence: TGTGCCAGCAGCTTATATAGCAATCAGCCCCAGCATTTT. As protein: CASSLYSNQPQHF.

The chain uses TRBV5-6 and TRBJ1-1; weak D call: TRBD1 (6 bases). This CDR3 is 15 amino acids long. V lost 3 bases to trimming and J lost 3 bases, with 15 bases between them. The V gene's germline CDR1 is SGHDT and CDR2 YYEEEE. CDR3 sequence (DNA): TGTGCCAGCAGCTCCGGGGACACTTCCCACACTGAAGCTTTCTTT. It encodes CASSSGDTSHTEAFF.

This clone was counted a few times. The chain couples TRBV7-2 to TRBJ2-1, with D unresolved. This CDR3 contains 16 residues. V lost 4 bases to trimming and J lost 3 bases, with 16 bases between them. In germline, CDR1 is SGHTA, CDR2 FQGNSA. For the CDR3, the DNA is TGTGCCAGCAGCTCCCCGGTATTCGCCTTCTACAATGAGCAGTTCTTC. It encodes CASSSPVFAFYNEQFF.

V usage is TRBV7-8 and J usage is TRBJ2-1; 9 bases align to TRBD2. This CDR3 contains 15 residues. The germline V gene has CDR1 SGHVS and CDR2 FQNEAQ. With V trimmed by 6 bases and J by 4 bases, 7 bases remained unmatched. CDR3: CASSLAGGDYNEQFF. Here the CDR3 DNA reads TGTGCCAGCAGTCTGGCGGGGGGGGATTACAATGAGCAGTTCTTC.

The CDR3 DNA reads as TGTGCCAGCCTGTCTACAGGGGGCCATGAGCAGTTCTTC. Its protein is CASLSTGGHEQFF. The gene calls are TRBV27 and TRBJ2-1; 9 bases match TRBD1. This CDR3 region has 13 residues. The trim removed 8 bases at V and 8 bases at J, leaving 7 bases unmatched. The V gene's germline CDR1 is MNHEY and CDR2 SMNVEV (reference sequence).

This clone came up many times. The chain joins TRBV27 to TRBJ2-1; 9 positions agree with TRBD2. Germline values: CDR1 MNHEY, CDR2 SMNVEV (reference sequence). V lost 6 bases, J lost 6 bases, and 6 bases stayed unmatched. The CDR3 spans 14 residues. The chain's CDR3 is CASRLAGALNEQFF. The CDR3 DNA reads TGTGCCAGCAGGTTAGCGGGGGCCCTCAATGAGCAGTTCTTC.

The chain carries TRBV6-1 and TRBJ2-7, with 10 bases fitting TRBD1. J lost 5 bases, V lost 1 base, and 2 bases had no gene match. The CDR3 is 14 amino acids. Germline lookup yields CDR1 MNHNS and CDR2 SASEGT. The chain's CDR3 is CASSEGQGAHEQYF. CDR3 nucleotide sequence: TGTGCCAGCAGTGAAGGACAGGGGGCGCACGAGCAGTACTTC.

The V call is TRBV4-1, the J call TRBJ1-2; D is uncertain. The germline V gene has CDR1 MGHRA and CDR2 YSYEKL. V dropped 0 bases and J dropped 3 bases, with 11 bases sitting between them. This CDR3 has 15 residues. The CDR3 nucleotides read TGCGCCAGCAGCCAAGAAGCAGAAGCCTACTATGGCTACACCTTC. Translation: CASSQEAEAYYGYTF.

This chain connects TRBV4-1 to TRBJ2-7; D unclear. The CDR3 sequence is 13 residues long. The ends were cut back, 2 bases at V and 3 bases at J, with 8 bases in the middle. The germline CDR1 and CDR2 sequences are MGHRA and YSYEKL. CDR3 residues: CASSQWTGYEQYF. The CDR3 nucleotides read TGCGCCAGCAGCCAATGGACGGGCTACGAGCAGTACTTC.

This clone was detected only a few times. The chain joins TRBV7-9 to TRBJ2-1; D remains unclear. Germline V gives CDR1 SEHNR, CDR2 FQNEAQ (reference sequence). V was shortened by 1 base and J by 8 bases, with 9 bases between the two germline ends. The CDR3 loop spans 13 amino acids. The CDR3 nucleotides read TGTGCCAGCAGCTTAGTATATGGGGATGAGCAGTTCTTC. It encodes CASSLVYGDEQFF.

This clone showed up just a few times. The V and J genes are TRBV5-4 and TRBJ2-1, with 8 bases identical to TRBD1. The germline V gene has CDR1 SGHNT and CDR2 YYREEE (reference sequence). The CDR3 sequence is 17 residues long. With V trimmed by 4 bases and J by 8 bases, 17 bases remained unmatched. CDR3 loop: CASSPDRGRFGGDEQFF. The CDR3 region has the DNA TGTGCCAGCAGCCCCGACAGGGGAAGATTCGGAGGGGATGAGCAGTTCTTC.

The chain couples TRBV7-9 to TRBJ2-3, with 7 bases identical to TRBD1. Germline CDR1 and CDR2: SEHNR and FQNEAQ (reference sequence). V shed 5 bases, J shed 4 bases, and the junction held 6 bases outside the gene matches. The CDR3 extends over 14 amino acids. This CDR3 reads CASSPSTGSDTQYF. The CDR3 DNA reads as TGTGCCAGCAGCCCCTCGACAGGGTCAGATACGCAGTATTTT.

The V call is TRBV14, the J call TRBJ2-3, with no clear D. Per the germline V gene, CDR1 is SGHDN and CDR2 is FVKESK. The V end was cut by 3 bases, the J end by 2 bases, with 12 bases between. The CDR3 runs to 15 residues. The DNA for the CDR3 is TGTGCCAGCAGCCACCGGGTTTTTTCCACAGATACGCAGTATTTT. This encodes CASSHRVFSTDTQYF.

The chain links TRBV27 to TRBJ1-5; D ambiguous. The CDR3 is 14 amino acids. V lost 8 bases to trimming and J lost 0 bases, with 11 bases between them. In germline, CDR1 is MNHEY, CDR2 SMNVEV (reference sequence). The CDR3 region has the DNA TGTGCCAGCCGATTCCTCTTTAGCAATCAGCCCCAGCATTTT. Its translation: CASRFLFSNQPQHF.

Only one count was recorded for this clone. The rearrangement joins TRBV11-1 to TRBJ2-5, with a possible D match to TRBD1 (5 bases). This CDR3 is 16 amino acids long. Germline assignment: CDR1 SGHAT and CDR2 FQDESV (reference sequence). Trimming took 0 bases from V and 5 from J, leaving 16 bases between them. The CDR3 spells CASSLAQGVAGETQYF. CDR3 coding DNA: TGTGCCAGCAGCTTAGCGCAAGGGGTTGCTGGCGAGACCCAGTACTTC.

This clone is labeled as medium-sized. The rearrangement joins TRBV2 to TRBJ2-1, with 10 positions matching TRBD2. V was pared by 1 base and J by 4 bases, with 7 bases of the junction left unmatched. CDR1 is SNHLY, CDR2 FYNNEI, per germline. The CDR3 is 17 amino acids. This CDR3 is CASSEEESGGAYNEQFF. CDR3 nucleotide sequence: TGTGCCAGCAGTGAAGAGGAAAGCGGGGGGGCATACAATGAGCAGTTCTTC.

The chain couples TRBV5-1 to TRBJ1-3; D remains unclear. Trimming removed 2 bases at V and 2 bases at J, with 11 bases between. Germline-derived CDR1 and CDR2 are SGHRS and YFSETQ. The CDR3 sequence is 15 residues long. The CDR3 here is CASSFGSITGNTIYF. The CDR3 DNA reads as TGCGCCAGCAGCTTCGGATCTATAACTGGAAACACCATATATTTT.

The chain employs TRBV12-5 and TRBJ1-5, with D uncertain. CDR1 is LGHNT, CDR2 FRNRAP, per germline. V shed 7 bases and J shed 5 bases, with 12 bases lying between them. CDR3 length: 13 amino acids. CDR3 loop: CASAPPRDQPQHF. The CDR3 bases are TGTGCTAGTGCTCCCCCTCGGGATCAGCCCCAGCATTTT.